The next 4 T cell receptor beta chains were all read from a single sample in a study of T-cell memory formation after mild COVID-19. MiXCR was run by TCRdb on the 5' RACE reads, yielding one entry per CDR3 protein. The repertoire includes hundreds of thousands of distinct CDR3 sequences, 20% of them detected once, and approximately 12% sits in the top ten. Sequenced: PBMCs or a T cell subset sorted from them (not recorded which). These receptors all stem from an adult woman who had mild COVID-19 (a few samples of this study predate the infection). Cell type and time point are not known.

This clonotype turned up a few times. CDR3 nucleotides: TGTGCCAGCAGAATAAGAGGGCAGGGGGCCTACAATGAGCAGTTCTTC. Encoded protein: CASRIRGQGAYNEQFF. V is TRBV7-9 and J is TRBJ2-1; 7 bases match TRBD1. The CDR3 has 16 amino acids. V trimming: 6 bases; J trimming: 2 bases; junction bases outside the gene matches: 10. Germline CDR1 reads SEHNR; CDR2 reads FQNEAQ (reference sequence). Variable domain in full (rest from reference TRBV7-9 and TRBJ2-1): DTGVSQNPRHKITKRGQNVTFRCDPISEHNRLYWYRQTLGQGPEFLTYFQNEAQLEKSRLLSDRFSAERPKGSFSTLEIQRTEQGDSAMYLCASRIRGQGAYNEQFFGPGTRLTVL.

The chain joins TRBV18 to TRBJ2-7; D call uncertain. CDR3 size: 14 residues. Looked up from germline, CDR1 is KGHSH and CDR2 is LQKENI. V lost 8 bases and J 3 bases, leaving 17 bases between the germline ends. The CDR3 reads CASTNPARNYEQYF. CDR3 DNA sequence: TGTGCCAGCACCAACCCGGCTCGGAACTACGAGCAGTACTTC. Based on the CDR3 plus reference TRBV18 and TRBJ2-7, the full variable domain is NAGVMQNPRHLVRRRGQEARLRCSPMKGHSHVYWYRQLPEEGLKFMVYLQKENIIDESGMPKERFSAEFPKEGPSILRIQQVVRGDSAAYFCASTNPARNYEQYFGPGTRLTVT.

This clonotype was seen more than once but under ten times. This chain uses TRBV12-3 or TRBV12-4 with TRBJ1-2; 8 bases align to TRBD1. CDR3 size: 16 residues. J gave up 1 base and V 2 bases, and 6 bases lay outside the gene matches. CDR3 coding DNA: TGTGCCAGCAGTTTAAAGGGACAGGCTTTTAACTATGGCTACACCTTC. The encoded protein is CASSLKGQAFNYGYTF.

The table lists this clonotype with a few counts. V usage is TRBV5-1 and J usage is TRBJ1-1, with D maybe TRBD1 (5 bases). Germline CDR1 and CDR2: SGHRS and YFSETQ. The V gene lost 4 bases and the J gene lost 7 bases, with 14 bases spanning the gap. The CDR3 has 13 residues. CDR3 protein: CASSHPGIGEAFF. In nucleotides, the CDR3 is TGCGCCAGCAGCCATCCAGGGATCGGTGAAGCTTTCTTT.